The 17 T cell receptor beta chains given below trace back to one sample, sequenced in a study of blood T cells in healthy people across ages. A J-beta primer mix and a sample-barcoded 5' primer were used in a second PCR of about 7 to 12 cycles. Each CDR3 protein is one row after TCRdb ran MiXCR on the 5' RACE reads. Of about 780,000 distinct CDR3 sequences in the sample, less than 60% are singletons; the top ten hold about a sixth. Sequenced sample: blood. These receptor sequences come from an elderly man in good health.

The chain uses TRBV7-3 and TRBJ2-2, with D perhaps TRBD1 (5 bases). The germline V gene encodes CDR1 SGHTA and CDR2 FQGTGA. The ends were cut back, 4 bases at V and 4 bases at J, with 7 bases in the middle. CDR3 length: 13 amino acids. This chain's CDR3 is CASSSRVTGELFF. The CDR3 coding sequence is TGTGCCAGCAGCTCCAGGGTCACCGGGGAGCTGTTTTTT.

The chain employs TRBV7-2 and TRBJ2-3, with D possibly being TRBD2 (5 bases). Germline V lookup: CDR1 SGHTA, CDR2 FQGNSA. Trimming cost V 5 bases and J 5 bases, with 20 bases left between them. The CDR3 spans 16 residues. The CDR3 region has the DNA TGTGCCAGCAGCCTAAGATCGGGGTTCGGTTTAGATACGCAGTATTTT. Its translation: CASSLRSGFGLDTQYF. Complete variable domain (other parts from reference TRBV7-2 and TRBJ2-3): GAGVSQSPSNKVTEKGKDVELRCDPISGHTALYWYRQSLGQGLEFLIYFQGNSAPDKSGLPSDRFSAERTGGSVSTLTIQRTQQEDSAVYLCASSLRSGFGLDTQYFGPGTRLTVL.

The table lists this clonotype with a count of one. This chain connects TRBV7-3 to TRBJ2-1; 8 bases are a match to TRBD2. The CDR3 covers 17 residues. Trimming cost V 5 bases and J 1 base; bases outside gene matches: 10. Germline V CDR1 and CDR2: SGHTA, FQGTGA. The CDR3 here is CASSPTSSGWSYNEQFF. The DNA for the CDR3 is TGTGCCAGCAGCCCTACGTCTAGCGGGTGGTCCTACAATGAGCAGTTCTTC.

In its sample, this clonotype was seen a few times. CDR3 DNA: TGTGCCAGCAGTCATCCGGGGCCGAGAACCGGGGAGCTGTTTTTT. Translating it yields CASSHPGPRTGELFF. The V call is TRBV2, the J call TRBJ2-2; D may correspond to TRBD1 or TRBD2 (5 bases each). This CDR3 region has 15 residues. Germline lookup yields CDR1 SNHLY and CDR2 FYNNEI. Deletions cut 5 bases from V and 5 bases from J, with 15 bases between.

The CDR3 sequence: CASSPQHRYEQYF. The DNA of the CDR3 is TGTGCCAGCAGCCCTCAACACAGATACGAGCAGTACTTC. The rearrangement links TRBV6-2 or TRBV6-3 to TRBJ2-4; D remains unclear. The last part of the DNA fits TRBJ2-7 better; the J call may be wrong. Germline V gene data show CDR1 as MNHEY and CDR2 as SVGEGT. This CDR3 has 13 residues.

The V gene is TRBV20-1, the J gene TRBJ2-5; 8 bases are shared with TRBD2. The end of the DNA aligns better with TRBJ2-7, so the J call may be wrong. CDR1 is DFQATT and CDR2 is SNEGSKA in the germline V gene (reference sequence). CDR3 length equals 15 residues. Here the CDR3 DNA reads TGCAGTGCTAAACCTTTCCGAGCGGGGGAGTTCGAGCAGTACTTC. It yields the protein CSAKPFRAGEFEQYF.

In its sample, this clonotype was seen a few times. V is TRBV28 and J is TRBJ1-2; D remains unclear. The germline V gene encodes CDR1 MDHEN and CDR2 SYDVKM. Between the trimmed V and J ends, which lost 6 bases and 0 bases, there was a span of 14 bases. The CDR3 is 15 residues long. CDR3 region: CASRPGRTPNYGYTF. CDR3 nucleotides: TGTGCCAGCAGGCCCGGACGCACGCCTAACTATGGCTACACCTTC.

This rearrangement joins TRBV30 to TRBJ2-7; D gene unclear. CDR1 is GTSNPN and CDR2 is SVGIG in the germline V gene (reference sequence). The CDR3 contains 11 residues. V was shortened by 2 bases and J by 5 bases, with 7 bases between the two germline ends. CDR3 sequence: CAWSLGNEQYF. In nucleotides, the CDR3 is TGTGCCTGGAGTCTCGGAAACGAGCAGTACTTC.

DNA for the CDR3: TGCGCCAGCAGCTGGGGGGACAGAGACTATGGCTACACCTTC. Translation gives CASSWGDRDYGYTF. The chain combines TRBV5-1 with TRBJ1-2; 7 bases align to TRBD1. The CDR3 totals 14 residues. The germline gives CDR1 SGHRS, CDR2 YFSETQ. V dropped 3 bases and J dropped 3; count of bases not matched to a gene: 5.

V is TRBV7-6 and J is TRBJ2-1; D remains unclear. Germline V lookup: CDR1 SGHVS, CDR2 FNYEAQ. This CDR3 spans 16 amino acids. Trimming cost V 2 bases and J 6 bases, with 17 bases left between them. The DNA of the CDR3 is TGTGCCAGCAGCTTACAGCCTCCGACAACCGGCAATGAGCAGTTCTTC. Its protein product is CASSLQPPTTGNEQFF.

The rearrangement uses TRBV20-1 and TRBJ2-1; TRBD1 aligns across 10 bases. CDR1 is DFQATT and CDR2 is SNEGSKA in the germline V gene (reference sequence). V gave up 3 bases and J gave up 5 bases; unmatched junction bases: 10. The CDR3 loop spans 16 amino acids. This CDR3 is CSASPPDRGLDNEQFF. The CDR3 nucleotides read TGCAGTGCTAGCCCCCCCGACAGGGGGCTCGACAATGAGCAGTTCTTC.

With regard to this clonotype: This may stem from a read error, because a much larger clone lies one nucleotide away. The genes are TRBV7-3 and TRBJ2-1; 9 bases fit TRBD2. Germline CDR1 SGHTA, CDR2 FQGTGA. This CDR3 is built from 13 residues. The junction had 9 bases not matched to a gene; V was cut back by 5 bases and J by 13 bases. The CDR3 reads CASSANSGSTQFF. DNA of the CDR3: TGTGCCAGCAGCGCCAATAGCGGGAGCACCCAGTTCTTC.

This clonotype has just one count. The chain has TRBV6-5 and TRBJ1-4; possibly TRBD1 for D (6 bases). The CDR3 runs 12 residues. Germline CDR1 reads MNHEY; CDR2 reads SVGAGI. V was pared by 4 bases and J by 6 bases, with 6 bases between. The CDR3 DNA reads TGTGCCAGCAGTTCAGGGGATGAAAAACTGTTTTTT. Translated, it gives CASSSGDEKLFF.

The genes are TRBV30 and TRBJ1-2; D possibly corresponds to TRBD1 (5 bases). In germline, CDR1 is GTSNPN, CDR2 SVGIG (reference sequence). V dropped 2 bases and J dropped 9 bases, with 16 bases sitting between them. The CDR3 contains 13 residues. For the CDR3, the DNA is TGTGCCTGGAGTCAGGGACTCCTGGAATGCTACACCTTC. Translating it yields CAWSQGLLECYTF.

This clonotype was observed a few times. CDR3 sequence (DNA): TGTGCCAGCAGTTTGTCTACGGGGGAAAAACTGTTTTTT. Its translation: CASSLSTGEKLFF. This chain joins TRBV12-3 or TRBV12-4 and TRBJ1-4; D remains unclear. There are 13 residues in the CDR3. V lost 3 bases, J lost 8 bases, and 10 bases lay in between.

The chain joins TRBV27 to TRBJ1-4, with D possibly matching TRBD1 (5 bases). Germline loops: CDR1 MNHEY, CDR2 SMNVEV (reference sequence). The V end was cut by 5 bases, the J end by 1 base, with 11 bases between. The CDR3 totals 15 residues. CDR3 residues: CASSGRGGTNEKLFF. The CDR3 DNA reads as TGTGCCAGCAGTGGCCGGGGGGGAACTAATGAAAAACTGTTTTTT. Full variable domain (outside the CDR3, taken from reference TRBV27 and TRBJ1-4): EAQVTQNPRYLITVTGKKLTVTCSQNMNHEYMSWYRQDPGLGLRQIYYSMNVEVTDKGDVPEGYKVSRKEKRNFPLILESPSPNQTSLYFCASSGRGGTNEKLFFGSGTQLSVL.

As to this clonotype: Relative to the germline gene, one junction end is altered; a read error may explain this. V and J are TRBV4-2 and TRBJ2-6, with 11 bases fitting TRBD1. The CDR3 has 19 amino acids. Per the germline V gene, CDR1 is LGHNA and CDR2 is YNFKEQ. The CDR3 DNA sequence: TGTGCCAGCAGCCAAACAGGACAGGGGGCTTTCTCTGGGGCCAACGCCCTGACTTTC. Protein product: CASSQTGQGAFSGANALTF.